The rows below give T cell receptor beta chains drawn from one sample of a study of OX40 agonist ivuxolimab in advanced cancers. Assay: immunoSEQ multiplex PCR; the TCRdb copy retains only in-frame clones and omits some. The sample carries fewer than 25,000 clones, 73% recorded once. The sample was CD4+ or CD8+ T cells sorted from blood, taken in a trial of the OX40 agonist ivuxolimab. Receptors originate from an adult with an advanced solid tumor such as melanoma, head and neck, liver or kidney cancer. The CDR3 runs from the conserved cysteine through the conserved F or W. The order of the fields is J gene, D gene, clone size, V gene, CDR3 DNA, CDR3 protein. D genes are given only for firm matches. Only some rows state a clone size, as once, few, many or a class for expanded clones.

J: TRBJ1-4; D: -; size: -; V: TRBV7-9; DNA: TGTGCCAGCAGCTTAACGCTAGTCTCAAATGAAAAACTGTTTTTT; CDR3: CASSLTLVSNEKLFF
J: TRBJ2-1; D: -; size: once; V: TRBV9; DNA: TGTGCCAGCAGCGTATCAGCGGGTGAGCAGTTCTTC; CDR3: CASSVSAGEQFF
J: TRBJ2-2; D: TRBD1; size: -; V: TRBV4-3; DNA: TGCGCCAGCAGCCAAGACAGGGGGCGCGACACCGGGGAGCTGTTTTTT; CDR3: CASSQDRGRDTGELFF
J: TRBJ2-1; D: -; size: once; V: TRBV7-9; DNA: TGTGCCAGCAGCAGAACGGGATTCATGGGGAGCTCCTACAATGAGCAGTTCTTC; CDR3: CASSRTGFMGSSYNEQFF
J: TRBJ2-5; D: TRBD2; size: -; V: TRBV19; DNA: TGTGCCAGTAGTATGAGGGGGACTAGCCAAGAGACCCAGTACTTC; CDR3: CASSMRGTSQETQYF
J: TRBJ1-2; D: -; size: -; V: TRBV21-1; DNA: TGTGCCAGCCCAAGGTCAGGGGCCTATGGCTACACCTTC; CDR3: CASPRSGAYGYTF
J: TRBJ2-7; D: TRBD1; size: -; V: TRBV5-1; DNA: TGCGCCAGCAGCCCCTATCCCGCCGGGACAGCTTTATACGAGCAGTACTTC; CDR3: CASSPYPAGTALYEQYF
J: TRBJ1-2; D: -; size: -; V: TRBV11-2; DNA: TGTGCCAGCAGCTTATCCATTTCCGCCCCGTGGGGCTACACCTTC; CDR3: CASSLSISAPWGYTF
J: TRBJ1-1; D: -; size: -; V: TRBV5-1; DNA: TGCGCCAGCAGAACAGGCCCGAACACTGAAGCTTTCTTT; CDR3: CASRTGPNTEAFF
J: TRBJ2-5; D: TRBD2; size: -; V: TRBV6-5; DNA: TGTGCCGCCACGGGAGGAACCCAAGAGACCCAGTACTTC; CDR3: CAATGGTQETQYF
J: TRBJ1-3; D: -; size: -; V: TRBV19; DNA: TGTGCCAGCCAAGAGAGCCCTGGAAACACCATATATTTT; CDR3: CASQESPGNTIYF
J: TRBJ1-2; D: TRBD1; size: -; V: TRBV19; DNA: TGTGCCAGTAGTATGGCCCCCGGGACAGAGAACTATGGCTACACCTTC; CDR3: CASSMAPGTENYGYTF
J: TRBJ2-3; D: TRBD2; size: -; V: TRBV6-1; DNA: TGTGCCAGCAGTCTAGCGGGGGGGACAGATACGCAGTATTTT; CDR3: CASSLAGGTDTQYF
J: TRBJ1-1; D: -; size: -; V: TRBV9; DNA: TGTGCCAGCAGCGTAGCAGGGAGCACTGAAGCTTTCTTT; CDR3: CASSVAGSTEAFF
J: TRBJ1-1; D: -; size: many; V: TRBV7-3; DNA: TGTGCCAGCAGCAAAGAACTCTTGGATGAAGCTTTCTTT; CDR3: CASSKELLDEAFF
J: TRBJ2-7; D: -; size: few; V: TRBV6-5; DNA: TGTGCCAGCAGTTACATAGCCGACAGCTCCTACGAGCAGTACTTC; CDR3: CASSYIADSSYEQYF
J: TRBJ2-3; D: -; size: -; V: TRBV9; DNA: TGTGCCAGCAGCGCACTCAGGGGTGATACGCAGTATTTT; CDR3: CASSALRGDTQYF
J: TRBJ2-3; D: -; size: few; V: TRBV11-3; DNA: TGTGCCAGCAGCTCGAGGGACGGCACAGATACGCAGTATTTT; CDR3: CASSSRDGTDTQYF